These 19 T cell receptor beta chains were all obtained from the same sample, sequenced in a study of T cells in Graves' hyperthyroidism and ophthalmopathy. RNA transcripts gave rise to amplified TCR beta CDR3 regions. The study used the HTBI primer set for a first-round RT-PCR of the TCR CDR3. TCRdb re-analysed the multiplex PCR reads in MiXCR, keeping a single row per CDR3 protein. This table holds hundreds of thousands of distinct CDR3 sequences, 38% found once. The sample comprised blood. The source is a man younger than 35 with Graves' hyperthyroidism.

The sample holds many counts of this clonotype. This chain joins TRBV19 and TRBJ2-6; D is possibly TRBD1 (6 bases). V lost 5 bases and J 4 bases, leaving 12 bases between the germline ends. Germline values: CDR1 LNHDA, CDR2 SQIVND (reference sequence). The CDR3 is 15 amino acids. CDR3 bases: TGTGCCAGTAGTGATACAGGGTTGGGGGCCAACGTCCTGACTTTC. It specifies CASSDTGLGANVLTF.

This clonotype has a handful of counts. The gene calls are TRBV7-9 and TRBJ2-5; 11 bases map to TRBD1. This CDR3 is built from 15 residues. Trimming cost V 0 bases and J 4 bases; bases outside gene matches: 1. From germline, CDR1 is SEHNR and CDR2 FQNEAQ (reference sequence). CDR3 nucleotides: TGTGCCAGCAGCTTAGCTGGGACAGGGGGAGAGACCCAGTACTTC. As protein: CASSLAGTGGETQYF.

This clonotype was counted between two and nine times. The rearrangement joins TRBV20-1 to TRBJ2-2; TRBD2 agrees at 8 bases. J was trimmed by 3 bases and V by 3 bases; bases with no gene match: 3. This CDR3 contains 14 residues. Per germline, CDR1 DFQATT and CDR2 SNEGSKA (reference sequence). CDR3 DNA sequence: TGCAGTGCTAGCCGGGGGGGGTACACCGGGGAGCTGTTTTTT. Residues: CSASRGGYTGELFF.

This clonotype was observed many times. The gene calls are TRBV19 and TRBJ1-5; a weak D match, TRBD1 (6 bases). The CDR3 consists of 12 residues. CDR1 and CDR2 (germline): LNHDA, SQIVND (reference sequence). The V end lost 4 bases, the J end lost 9 bases, and 10 bases lay between the germline ends. This CDR3 reads CASSTGTRPQHF. The CDR3 DNA sequence: TGTGCCAGTAGTACTGGGACAAGGCCCCAGCATTTT.

V gene TRBV7-2 combines with J gene TRBJ1-6; tentatively, D is TRBD1 (5 bases). The CDR3 loop spans 15 amino acids. V gave up 2 bases and J gave up 6 bases, with 11 bases separating them. Germline V CDR1 and CDR2: SGHTA, FQGNSA. The DNA for the CDR3 is TGTGCCAGCAGCTTAATGGGGCCGCGTAATTCACCCCTCCACTTT. Its translation: CASSLMGPRNSPLHF.

This clonotype was seen at least ten times. The chain uses TRBV25-1 and TRBJ2-7, with 10 bases lining up with TRBD2. Germline V gene lookup returns CDR1 MGHDK and CDR2 SYGVNS. This CDR3 is 14 amino acids long. The V and J ends lost 1 base and 5 bases, in that order; junction bases with no gene match: 2. The CDR3 is CASSESSGGHEQYF. The CDR3 DNA is TGTGCCAGCAGTGAATCTAGCGGGGGTCACGAGCAGTACTTC.

This chain uses TRBV9 with TRBJ1-1, with TRBD1 identical over 10 bases. Germline CDR1 is SGDLS and CDR2 is YYNGEE. V lost 7 bases to trimming and J lost 5 bases; unmatched junction nucleotides: 5. The CDR3 totals 13 residues. The CDR3 loop reads CASGGQGKTEAFF. The DNA for the CDR3 is TGTGCCAGCGGGGGACAGGGGAAGACTGAAGCTTTCTTT.

In this sample, this clonotype turned up many times. The chain has TRBV5-8 and TRBJ1-5; 8 nucleotides align to TRBD1. This CDR3 has 15 residues. V lost 4 bases, J lost 6 bases, and 9 bases stayed unmatched. Germline V gene sequence: CDR1 SGHTS, CDR2 YDEGEE. CDR3 sequence: CASSQYYRGSQPQHF. In nucleotides, the CDR3 is TGTGCCAGCAGCCAGTACTACAGGGGGTCTCAGCCCCAGCATTTT.

V gene TRBV29-1 combines with J gene TRBJ2-7, with D possibly matching TRBD1 (6 bases). The germline V gene has CDR1 SQVTM and CDR2 ANQGSEA. There are 13 residues in the CDR3. Between the trimmed V and J ends, which lost 8 bases and 6 bases, there was a span of 20 bases. The CDR3 DNA is TGCAGCTTAGAAGGGACAACCTTGTCCGAGCAGTACTTC. It encodes CSLEGTTLSEQYF.

The CDR3 sequence: CSARRLAGELGYF. The CDR3 DNA follows: TGCAGTGCTAGAAGACTAGCGGGAGAGTTAGGATACTTC. The chain couples TRBV20-1 to TRBJ2-7, with 12 bases fitting TRBD2. The CDR3 is 13 residues long. V shed 2 bases and J 13 bases; nucleotides not matched to a gene: 9. From germline, CDR1 is DFQATT and CDR2 SNEGSKA (reference sequence).

This sequence joins TRBV5-1 and TRBJ2-5; 7 nucleotides agree with TRBD1. Trimming removed 0 bases from V and 3 bases from J; junction bases left unmatched: 11. CDR1 is SGHRS and CDR2 is YFSETQ in the germline V gene. The CDR3 runs to 17 residues. The CDR3 DNA is TGCGCCAGCAGCTTGGCCCAGGGGGATCTTGGAAAAGAGACCCAGTACTTC. Amino acid sequence: CASSLAQGDLGKETQYF.

J is TRBJ1-5 and V is TRBV20-1, with D uncertain. V lost 7 bases and J 0 bases, leaving 10 bases between the germline ends. The CDR3 is 13 amino acids. Per the germline V gene, CDR1 is DFQATT and CDR2 is SNEGSKA (reference sequence). CDR3 in DNA: TGCAGTGTGGCCAGGATTAGCAATCAGCCCCAGCATTTT. It yields the protein CSVARISNQPQHF.

This chain links TRBV20-1 with TRBJ2-7; D is perhaps TRBD1 (6 bases). CDR3 size: 15 residues. Germline loops: CDR1 DFQATT, CDR2 SNEGSKA (reference sequence). V was trimmed by 3 bases and J by 4 bases, leaving 19 bases between them. The CDR3 bases are TGCAGTGCTAGCGCAAACAGGGAGCCCCGTTACGAGCAGTACTTC. It yields the protein CSASANREPRYEQYF.

The table lists this clonotype with many counts. The rearrangement joins TRBV2 to TRBJ2-6; TRBD1 matches at 11 bases. The CDR3 covers 17 residues. J lost 2 bases, V lost 6 bases, and 6 bases had no gene match. CDR1 is SNHLY, CDR2 FYNNEI, per germline. CDR3 nucleotide sequence: TGTGCCAGCAGCCGCCGGGGACAGGGGGCTGGGGCCAACGTCCTGACTTTC. Translated: CASSRRGQGAGANVLTF.

For the CDR3, the DNA is TGTGCCAGCAGCCAAGACCCCGACAGAAACAATCAGCCCCAGCATTTT. This gives the protein CASSQDPDRNNQPQHF. V is TRBV7-9 and J is TRBJ1-5, with D possibly matching TRBD1 (5 bases). V was shortened by 5 bases and J by 3 bases, with 17 bases between the two germline ends. The germline gives CDR1 SEHNR, CDR2 FQNEAQ (reference sequence). The length of the CDR3 is 16 residues.

This chain links TRBV25-1 with TRBJ1-2; no firm D call. Per germline, CDR1 MGHDK and CDR2 SYGVNS. V shed 4 bases and J shed 0 bases, with 9 bases lying between them. This CDR3 has 14 residues. The CDR3 coding sequence is TGTGCCAGCAGTGTGGACGTCGCTAACTATGGCTACACCTTC. Protein sequence: CASSVDVANYGYTF.

The J gene is TRBJ2-7, the V gene TRBV7-2, with D possibly TRBD2 on 5 matching bases. Per the germline V gene, CDR1 is SGHTA and CDR2 is FQGNSA. CDR3 length: 15 amino acids. V was shortened by 0 bases and J by 0 bases, with 9 bases between the two germline ends. The CDR3, as DNA: TGTGCCAGCAGCTTAGCGAAGCGGAGCTCCTACGAGCAGTACTTC. Its protein product is CASSLAKRSSYEQYF.

This clonotype was counted a few times. The V call is TRBV7-9, the J call TRBJ2-6, with 9 bases fitting TRBD1. The germline gives CDR1 SEHNR, CDR2 FQNEAQ (reference sequence). V shed 5 bases, J shed 3 bases, and the junction held 8 bases outside the gene matches. The CDR3 covers 17 residues. CDR3 region: CASSLSGTGSGANVLTF. The CDR3 bases are TGTGCCAGCAGCCTCTCCGGGACAGGGAGTGGGGCCAACGTCCTGACTTTC.

This clonotype was seen a few times. The V call is TRBV24-1, the J call TRBJ2-3, with 9 bases lining up with TRBD2. V lost 4 bases to trimming and J lost 4 bases; unmatched junction nucleotides: 5. Germline CDR1 and CDR2: KGHDR and SFDVKD. The CDR3 is made up of 15 amino acids. For the CDR3, the DNA is TGTGCCACCAGTGAGACTAGCGGTCCCTCAGATACGCAGTATTTT. Its translation: CATSETSGPSDTQYF.